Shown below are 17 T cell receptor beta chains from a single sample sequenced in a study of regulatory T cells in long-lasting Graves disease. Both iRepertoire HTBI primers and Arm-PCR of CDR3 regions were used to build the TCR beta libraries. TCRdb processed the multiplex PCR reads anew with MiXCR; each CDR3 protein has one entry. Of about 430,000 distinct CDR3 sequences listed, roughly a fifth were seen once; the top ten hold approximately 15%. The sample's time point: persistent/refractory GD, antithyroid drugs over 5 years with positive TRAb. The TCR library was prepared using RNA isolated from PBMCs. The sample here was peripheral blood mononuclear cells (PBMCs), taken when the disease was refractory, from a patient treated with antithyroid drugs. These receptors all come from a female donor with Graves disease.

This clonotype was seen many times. The CDR3 nucleotides read TGTGCCATCAGTTCTAGCGGGAGGGTTGAGACCCAGTACTTC. This sequence encodes CAISSSGRVETQYF. The V gene is TRBV10-3, the J gene TRBJ2-5, with TRBD2 matching 12 bases. Germline values: CDR1 ENHRY, CDR2 SYGVKD. CDR3 length equals 14 residues. V gave up 5 bases and J gave up 5 bases; unmatched junction bases: 3.

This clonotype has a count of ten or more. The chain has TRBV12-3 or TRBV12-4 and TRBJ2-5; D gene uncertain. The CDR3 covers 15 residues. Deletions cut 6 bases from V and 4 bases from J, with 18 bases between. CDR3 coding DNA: TGTGCCAGCAGAGTCCGCGGTGCACCCGGAGAGACCCAGTACTTC. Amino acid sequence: CASRVRGAPGETQYF.

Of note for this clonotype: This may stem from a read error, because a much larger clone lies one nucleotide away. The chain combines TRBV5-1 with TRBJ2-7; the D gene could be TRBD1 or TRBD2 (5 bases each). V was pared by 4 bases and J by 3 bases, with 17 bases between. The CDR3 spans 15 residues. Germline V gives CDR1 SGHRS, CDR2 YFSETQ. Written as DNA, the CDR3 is TGCGCCAGCAGCACTCCGGGACGGGGTATCTACGAGCAGTACTTC. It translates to CASSTPGRGIYEQYF. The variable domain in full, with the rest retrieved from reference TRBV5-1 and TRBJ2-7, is KAGVTQTPRYLIKTRGQQVTLSCSPISGHRSVSWYQQTPGQGLQFLFEYFSETQRNKGNFPGRFSGRQFSNSRSEMNVSTLELGDSALYLCASSTPGRGIYEQYFGPGTRLTVT.

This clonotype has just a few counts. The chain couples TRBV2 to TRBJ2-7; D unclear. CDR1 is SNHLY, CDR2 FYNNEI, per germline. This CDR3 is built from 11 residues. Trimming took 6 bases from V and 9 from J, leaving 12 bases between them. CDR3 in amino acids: CASRSEGPQYF. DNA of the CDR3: TGTGCCAGCAGGTCTGAAGGGCCGCAGTACTTC.

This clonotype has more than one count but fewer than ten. The CDR3 loop reads CASSLVGLAAYEQYF. CDR3 DNA sequence: TGTGCCAGCAGCTTGGTGGGACTAGCGGCATACGAGCAGTACTTC. The rearrangement uses TRBV5-6 and TRBJ2-7, with 11 bases aligning to TRBD2. Germline CDR1 reads SGHDT; CDR2 reads YYEEEE. The CDR3 contains 15 residues. V lost 0 bases to trimming and J lost 4 bases; unmatched junction nucleotides: 3.

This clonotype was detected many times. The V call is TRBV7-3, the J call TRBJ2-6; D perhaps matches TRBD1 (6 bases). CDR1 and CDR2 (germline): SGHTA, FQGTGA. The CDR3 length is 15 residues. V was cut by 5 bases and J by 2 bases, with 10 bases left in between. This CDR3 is CASSTGFPGANVLTF. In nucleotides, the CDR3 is TGTGCCAGCAGCACAGGGTTTCCTGGGGCCAACGTCCTGACTTTC.

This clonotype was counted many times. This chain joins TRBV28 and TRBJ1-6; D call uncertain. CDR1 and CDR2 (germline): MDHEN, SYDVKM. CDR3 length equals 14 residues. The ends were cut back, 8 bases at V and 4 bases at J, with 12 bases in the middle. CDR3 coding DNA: TGTGCCAGCCACCCTGGGATGTATAATTCACCCCTCCACTTT. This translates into CASHPGMYNSPLHF.

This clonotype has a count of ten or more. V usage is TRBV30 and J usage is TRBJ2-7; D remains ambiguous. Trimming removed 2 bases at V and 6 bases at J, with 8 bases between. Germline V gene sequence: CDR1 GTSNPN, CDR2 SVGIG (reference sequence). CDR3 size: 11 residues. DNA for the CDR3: TGTGCCTGGAGTCTGTCGGTCGAGCAGTACTTC. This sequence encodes CAWSLSVEQYF. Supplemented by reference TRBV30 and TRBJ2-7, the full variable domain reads SQTIHQWPATLVQPVGSPLSLECTVEGTSNPNLYWYRQAAGRGLQLLFYSVGIGQISSEVPQNLSASRPQDRQFILSSKKLLLSDSGFYLCAWSLSVEQYFGPGTRLTVT.

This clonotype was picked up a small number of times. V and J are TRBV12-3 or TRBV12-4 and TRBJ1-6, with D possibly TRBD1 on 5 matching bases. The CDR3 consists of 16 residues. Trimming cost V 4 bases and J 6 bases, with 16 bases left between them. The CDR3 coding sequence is TGTGCCAGCAGTTACCTGGCGGGGGTGCGTAATTCACCCCTCCACTTT. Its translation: CASSYLAGVRNSPLHF.

The CDR3 nucleotides are TGCAGTGCTACCTCCCATACTAGCGGAACCGCCTACGAGCAGTACTTC. Residues: CSATSHTSGTAYEQYF. This chain uses TRBV20-1 with TRBJ2-7, with 8 nucleotides matching TRBD2. Germline CDR1 DFQATT, CDR2 SNEGSKA (reference sequence). The CDR3 length is 16 residues. With 4 bases clipped from V and 2 bases from J, the junction kept 13 bases outside the gene matches.

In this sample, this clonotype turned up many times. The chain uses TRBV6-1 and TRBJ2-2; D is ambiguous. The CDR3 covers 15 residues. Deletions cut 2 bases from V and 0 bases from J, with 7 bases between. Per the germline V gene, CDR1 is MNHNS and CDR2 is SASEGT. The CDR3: CASSEFRANTGELFF. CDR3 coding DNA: TGTGCCAGCAGTGAATTTAGAGCGAACACCGGGGAGCTGTTTTTT.

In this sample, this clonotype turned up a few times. The CDR3 DNA follows: TGTGCCTGCCCCGGGACAGTGAACACTGAAGCTTTCTTT. Translating gives CACPGTVNTEAFF. The gene calls are TRBV30 and TRBJ1-1; TRBD1 matches 7 bases. J was trimmed by 0 bases and V by 6 bases; bases with no gene match: 4. The CDR3 is 13 residues long. The germline CDR1 and CDR2 sequences are GTSNPN and SVGIG (reference sequence). The entire variable domain, with the rest obtained from reference TRBV30 and TRBJ1-1, is as follows: SQTIHQWPATLVQPVGSPLSLECTVEGTSNPNLYWYRQAAGRGLQLLFYSVGIGQISSEVPQNLSASRPQDRQFILSSKKLLLSDSGFYLCACPGTVNTEAFFGQGTRLTVV.

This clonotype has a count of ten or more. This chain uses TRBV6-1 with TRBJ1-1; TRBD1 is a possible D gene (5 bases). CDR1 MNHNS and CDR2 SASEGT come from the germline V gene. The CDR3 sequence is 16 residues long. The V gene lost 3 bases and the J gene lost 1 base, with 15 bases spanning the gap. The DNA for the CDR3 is TGTGCCAGCAGTGATCGGTTCAGACAGACGAACACTGAAGCTTTCTTT. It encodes CASSDRFRQTNTEAFF.

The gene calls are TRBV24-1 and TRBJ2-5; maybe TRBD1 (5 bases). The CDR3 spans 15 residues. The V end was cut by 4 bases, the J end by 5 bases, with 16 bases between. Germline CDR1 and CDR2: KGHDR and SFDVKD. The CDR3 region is CATSEQDGFRETQYF. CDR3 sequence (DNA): TGTGCCACCAGTGAACAGGACGGATTTAGGGAGACCCAGTACTTC.

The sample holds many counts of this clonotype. CDR3 in amino acids: CASRSGDTEAFF. The CDR3, as DNA: TGTGCCAGCCGATCCGGGGACACTGAAGCTTTCTTT. The chain couples TRBV28 to TRBJ1-1, with D uncertain. The CDR3 covers 12 residues. The germline V gene has CDR1 MDHEN and CDR2 SYDVKM. The V gene lost 8 bases and the J gene lost 3 bases, with 10 bases spanning the gap.

CDR3 in DNA: TGCGCCAGCAGCTTGGGGGACTACGAAGGAGAGACCCAGTACTTC. Its protein product is CASSLGDYEGETQYF. This chain joins TRBV5-1 and TRBJ2-5; TRBD2 agrees at 7 bases. This CDR3 contains 15 residues. The J segment lost 4 bases and the V segment lost 0 bases, leaving 6 bases of the junction unmatched. The V gene's germline CDR1 is SGHRS and CDR2 YFSETQ.

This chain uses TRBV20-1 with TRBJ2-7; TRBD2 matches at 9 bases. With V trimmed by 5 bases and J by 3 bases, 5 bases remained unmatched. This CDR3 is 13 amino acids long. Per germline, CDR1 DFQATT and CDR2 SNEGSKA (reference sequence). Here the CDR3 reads CSALSGSGYEQYF. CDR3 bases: TGCAGTGCTCTTAGCGGGAGTGGCTACGAGCAGTACTTC.